These 6 T cell receptor beta chains originate from one sample sequenced in a study of CD8 T cells in Susac syndrome. The authors reverse transcribed roughly 0.5 to 1 ug RNA with random hexamers. Using its own MiXCR run on the immunoSEQ multiplex PCR reads, TCRdb lists one record per CDR3 protein. The repertoire includes 150,000 to 200,000 distinct CDR3 sequences, about 93% of them detected once, and 0.09% to 0.095% sits in the top ten. The sequencing sample was made of CD4+ T cells from PBMCs. The receptors originated from a human donor with multiple sclerosis.

This clonotype has only one observation. V is TRBV11-1 and J is TRBJ1-1; D remains unclear. The CDR3 has 13 amino acids. The V end was cut by 1 base, the J end by 5 bases, with 8 bases between. Germline V gene data show CDR1 as SGHAT and CDR2 as FQDESV (reference sequence). The CDR3 region is CASSLGEETEAFF. For the CDR3, the DNA is TGTGCCAGCAGCTTAGGCGAGGAAACTGAAGCTTTCTTT.

V is TRBV12-3 or TRBV12-4 and J is TRBJ2-5; 7 nucleotides match TRBD2. This CDR3 comprises 12 residues. V was clipped by 7 bases and J by 4 bases; unmatched bases: 3. In DNA, the CDR3 is TGTGCCAGCACCTTAGCGGGAGAGACCCAGTACTTC. It encodes CASTLAGETQYF.

Only one count was recorded for this clonotype. CDR3 bases: TGTGCCAGCAGCGCTCACCCGGGGGACTATGGCTACACCTTC. This gives the protein CASSAHPGDYGYTF. This rearrangement joins TRBV9 to TRBJ1-2, with D perhaps TRBD1 (5 bases). Trimming removed 3 bases from V and 3 bases from J, with 12 bases in between. This CDR3 has 14 amino acids. Germline V CDR1 and CDR2: SGDLS, YYNGEE. Using reference TRBV9 and TRBJ1-2 for the parts outside the CDR3, the full variable domain is DSGVTQTPKHLITATGQRVTLRCSPRSGDLSVYWYQQSLDQGLQFLIQYYNGEERAKGNILERFSAQQFPDLHSELNLSSLELGDSALYFCASSAHPGDYGYTFGSGTRLTVV.

V and J are TRBV10-3 and TRBJ1-2; D uncertain. Trimming removed 0 bases at V and 8 bases at J, with 13 bases between. Germline V gene lookup returns CDR1 ENHRY and CDR2 SYGVKD. The CDR3 is made up of 14 amino acids. For the CDR3, the DNA is TGTGCCATCAGTGAGTCGATCCGGGATCAGGGCTACACCTTC. This translates into CAISESIRDQGYTF.

The count of this clonotype is one. This chain uses TRBV11-2 with TRBJ2-7, with TRBD2 matching over 8 bases. This CDR3 is 15 amino acids long. J gave up 0 bases and V 7 bases, and 8 bases lay outside the gene matches. Germline CDR1 and CDR2: SGHAT and FQNNGV. In DNA form, the CDR3 reads TGTGCCAGCACCTACATAGCGGGAAACTCCTACGAGCAGTACTTC. Translating it yields CASTYIAGNSYEQYF.

The rearrangement uses TRBV3-1 and TRBJ1-1, with D possibly matching TRBD1 (6 bases). This CDR3 has 15 residues. Germline V CDR1 and CDR2: LGHDT, YNNKEL (reference sequence). V was trimmed by 6 bases and J by 4 bases, leaving 18 bases between them. The CDR3 DNA follows: TGTGCCAGCAGACTCCTGGGGGGGCTGGGCACTGAAGCTTTCTTT. Protein sequence: CASRLLGGLGTEAFF.